This T cell receptor (beta chain) was sequenced during a study of regulatory T cells in long-lasting Graves disease. Findings and limits, study-wide: The analysis examined peripheral blood only and excluded thyroid tissue.

This clonotype was detected a few times. Its antigen is still unknown. Arm-PCR with iRepertoire HTBI primers amplified the CDR3 regions for these TCR beta libraries. TCRdb passed the multiplex PCR reads through MiXCR, listing each CDR3 protein once. The sample records roughly 420,000 distinct CDR3 sequences, roughly 17% being singletons. The CDR3 runs to 16 residues. V lost 0 bases, J lost 2 bases, and 15 bases lay in between. Germline V CDR1 and CDR2: DFQATT, SNEGSKA (reference sequence). Noted time point: newly diagnosed GD, antithyroid drugs for less than 3 months. The authors made the TCR library using RNA they extracted from PBMCs. Separately, the same data were catalogued under a study of T cells in Graves' hyperthyroidism and ophthalmopathy. From that report: RT-PCR in the first round (using the HTBI primer set) targeted the TCR CDR3.

This receptor was taken from a woman in her twenties or thirties with Graves disease. The input for sequencing was peripheral blood mononuclear cells (PBMCs), taken at new diagnosis, from a patient treated with antithyroid drugs. The chain links TRBV20-1 to TRBJ2-3; the D is unclear. CDR3 in amino acids: CSARDSPRVHTDTQYF. In nucleotides, the CDR3 is TGCAGTGCTAGAGATTCTCCAAGGGTACACACAGATACGCAGTATTTT.